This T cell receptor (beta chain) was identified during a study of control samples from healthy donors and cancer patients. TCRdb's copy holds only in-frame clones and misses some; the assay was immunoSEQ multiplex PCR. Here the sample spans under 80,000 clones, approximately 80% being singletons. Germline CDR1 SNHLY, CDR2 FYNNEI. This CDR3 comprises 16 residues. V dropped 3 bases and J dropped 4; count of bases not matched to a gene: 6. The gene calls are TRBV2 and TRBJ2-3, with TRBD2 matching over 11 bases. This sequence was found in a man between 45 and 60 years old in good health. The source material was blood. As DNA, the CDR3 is TGTGCCAGCAGTGATATCCTAGCGGGAGGTTCAGATACGCAGTATTTT. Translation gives CASSDILAGGSDTQYF.